These 8 T cell receptor beta chains were sequenced from one sample in a study of regulatory dendritic cells for organ transplantation. Their cognate antigens are unknown. Sorted T cells were CFSE-labeled and cultured 5 days with allogeneic regulatory or mature dendritic cells at 1:10. Sequencing was performed with immunoSEQ multiplex PCR; in TCRdb, only in-frame clones are kept and a portion is missing. The sample gives around 19,000 clones, roughly 85% of which show up once; about 0.7% is in the top ten. The sequenced sample consisted of naive CD4+ T cells from blood cultured with regulatory dendritic cells. Subset specified: CD45RA+ naive T cells. These receptors originate from a human donor in good health.

This clone was picked up one time. The rearrangement uses TRBV27 and TRBJ1-5; D remains ambiguous. The CDR3 spans 12 residues. CDR1 and CDR2 (germline): MNHEY, SMNVEV (reference sequence). Trimming left V 6 bases short and J 1 base short, with 4 bases between. In DNA form, the CDR3 reads TGTGCCAGCAGAGGGAGCAATCAGCCCCAGCATTTT. Its protein product is CASRGSNQPQHF.

The gene calls are TRBV7-2 and TRBJ1-5; TRBD1 aligns across 10 bases. This CDR3 spans 16 amino acids. Germline V gene lookup returns CDR1 SGHTA and CDR2 FQGNSA. The J segment lost 6 bases and the V segment lost 5 bases, leaving 10 bases of the junction unmatched. CDR3: CASSAGDRGYIQPQHF. For the CDR3, the DNA is TGTGCCAGCAGCGCGGGGGACAGGGGTTATATTCAGCCCCAGCATTTT.

This CDR3 reads CASSQVMASWADTQYF. The CDR3 region has the DNA TGTGCCAGCAGCCAAGTAATGGCTTCCTGGGCAGATACGCAGTATTTT. The chain couples TRBV4-2 to TRBJ2-3; D gene uncertain. The V end was cut by 1 base, the J end by 4 bases, with 15 bases between. This CDR3 contains 16 residues. The germline V gene encodes CDR1 LGHNA and CDR2 YNFKEQ.

This clone has only one observation. The genes are TRBV6-5 and TRBJ1-2; D is perhaps TRBD1 (5 bases). Trimming removed 5 bases at V and 8 bases at J, with 12 bases between. The CDR3 consists of 12 residues. The germline gives CDR1 MNHEY, CDR2 SVGAGI. The CDR3 loop is CASSGDSLGYTF. The CDR3 DNA reads TGTGCCAGCAGTGGTGACAGCTTGGGCTACACCTTC.

V is TRBV30 and J is TRBJ2-5; unclear D gene. The CDR3 contains 13 residues. Germline CDR1 GTSNPN, CDR2 SVGIG (reference sequence). With 2 bases removed from V and 9 bases from J, the gap between germline ends came to 16 bases. The DNA for the CDR3 is TGTGCCTGGAGTTCGACTCAGGATGGAGCCCAGTACTTC. As protein: CAWSSTQDGAQYF.

V usage is TRBV5-1 and J usage is TRBJ1-4, with a possible D match to TRBD1 (5 bases). The CDR3 loop spans 13 amino acids. Germline loops: CDR1 SGHRS, CDR2 YFSETQ. The V end was cut by 4 bases, the J end by 5 bases, with 9 bases between. This CDR3 reads CASSPAGNEKLFF. CDR3 coding DNA: TGCGCCAGCAGCCCCGCAGGGAATGAAAAACTGTTTTTT.

This chain connects TRBV2 to TRBJ1-2; TRBD1 might be the D (5 bases). CDR3 size: 13 residues. Trimming pared 6 bases from V and 4 bases from J, leaving 12 bases between. Germline loops: CDR1 SNHLY, CDR2 FYNNEI. CDR3 DNA: TGTGCCAGCAGGGGGGACGGATCCTATGGCTACACCTTC. This translates into CASRGDGSYGYTF. The full variable domain, rest sourced from reference TRBV2 and TRBJ1-2, is EPEVTQTPSHQVTQMGQEVILRCVPISNHLYFYWYRQILGQKVEFLVSFYNNEISEKSEIFDDQFSVERPDGSNFTLKIRSTKLEDSAMYFCASRGDGSYGYTFGSGTRLTVV.

The V call is TRBV5-1, the J call TRBJ2-3; D might be TRBD2 (6 bases). The CDR3 sequence is 15 residues long. V was cut by 0 bases and J by 0 bases, with 8 bases left in between. Germline V gives CDR1 SGHRS, CDR2 YFSETQ. The chain's CDR3 is CASSLGGTSTDTQYF. In nucleotides, the CDR3 is TGCGCCAGCAGCTTGGGCGGGACTAGCACAGATACGCAGTATTTT.